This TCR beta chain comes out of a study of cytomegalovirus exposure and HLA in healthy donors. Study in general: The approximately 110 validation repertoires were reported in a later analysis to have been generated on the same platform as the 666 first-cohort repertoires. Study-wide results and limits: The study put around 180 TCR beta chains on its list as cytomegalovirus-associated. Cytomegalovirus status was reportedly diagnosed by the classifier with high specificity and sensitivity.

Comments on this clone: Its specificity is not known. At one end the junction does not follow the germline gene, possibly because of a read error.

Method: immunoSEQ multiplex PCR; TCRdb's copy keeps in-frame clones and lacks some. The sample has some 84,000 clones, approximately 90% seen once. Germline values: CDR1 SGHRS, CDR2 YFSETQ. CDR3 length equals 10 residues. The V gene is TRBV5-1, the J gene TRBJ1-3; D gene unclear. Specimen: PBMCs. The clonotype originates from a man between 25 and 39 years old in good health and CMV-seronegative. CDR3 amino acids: CASSAPGSDF. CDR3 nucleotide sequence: TGCGCCAGCAGCGCCCCCGGGAGCGATTTT.